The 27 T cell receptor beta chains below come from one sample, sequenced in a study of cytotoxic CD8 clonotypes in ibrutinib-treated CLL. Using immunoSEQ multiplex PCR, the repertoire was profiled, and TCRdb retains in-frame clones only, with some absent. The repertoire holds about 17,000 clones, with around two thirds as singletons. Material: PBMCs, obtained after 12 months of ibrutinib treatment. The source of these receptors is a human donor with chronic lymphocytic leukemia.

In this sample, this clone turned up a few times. The CDR3 DNA sequence: TGTGCCAGCACTCGGGACAGGTCTGAAGATACGCAGTATTTT. Its protein product is CASTRDRSEDTQYF. The chain recombines TRBV2 with TRBJ2-3; 8 nucleotides agree with TRBD1. Germline V gene sequence: CDR1 SNHLY, CDR2 FYNNEI. V dropped 7 bases and J dropped 5; count of bases not matched to a gene: 8. This CDR3 spans 14 amino acids.

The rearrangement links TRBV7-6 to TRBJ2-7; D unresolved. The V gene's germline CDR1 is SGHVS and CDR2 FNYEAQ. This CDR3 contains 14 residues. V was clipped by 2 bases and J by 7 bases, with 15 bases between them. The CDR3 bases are TGTGCCAGCAGCTTACGGCAGTTGGGTGAGGAGCAGTACTTC. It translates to CASSLRQLGEEQYF.

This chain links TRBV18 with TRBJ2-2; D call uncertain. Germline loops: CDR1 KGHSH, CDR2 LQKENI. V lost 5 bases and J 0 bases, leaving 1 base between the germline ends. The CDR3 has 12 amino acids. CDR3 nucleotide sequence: TGTGCCAGCTCAACGAACACCGGGGAGCTGTTTTTT. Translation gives CASSTNTGELFF.

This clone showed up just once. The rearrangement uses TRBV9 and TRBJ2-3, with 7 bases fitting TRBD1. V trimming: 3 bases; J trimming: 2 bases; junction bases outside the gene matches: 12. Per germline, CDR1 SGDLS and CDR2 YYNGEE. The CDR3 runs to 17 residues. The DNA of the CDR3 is TGTGCCAGCAGCGAGAGGGACAGCAAATTTATCACAGATACGCAGTATTTT. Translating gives CASSERDSKFITDTQYF. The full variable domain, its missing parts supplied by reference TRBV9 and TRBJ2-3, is DSGVTQTPKHLITATGQRVTLRCSPRSGDLSVYWYQQSLDQGLQFLIQYYNGEERAKGNILERFSAQQFPDLHSELNLSSLELGDSALYFCASSERDSKFITDTQYFGPGTRLTVL.

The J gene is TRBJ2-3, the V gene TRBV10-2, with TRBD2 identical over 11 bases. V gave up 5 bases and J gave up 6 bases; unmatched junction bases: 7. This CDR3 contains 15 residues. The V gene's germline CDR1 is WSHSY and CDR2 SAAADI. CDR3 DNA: TGCGCCAGCAGTTTCATAGCGGGGGGGGTCGATACGCAGTATTTT. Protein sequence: CASSFIAGGVDTQYF.

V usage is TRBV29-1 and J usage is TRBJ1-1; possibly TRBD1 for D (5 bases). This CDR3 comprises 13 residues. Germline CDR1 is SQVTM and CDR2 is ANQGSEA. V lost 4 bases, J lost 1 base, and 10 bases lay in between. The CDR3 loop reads CSVVKTGNTEAFF. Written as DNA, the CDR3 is TGCAGCGTTGTGAAAACAGGGAACACTGAAGCTTTCTTT.

The CDR3 protein is CASSLTIVSGRTETQYF. The CDR3 region has the DNA TGCGCCAGCAGCTTAACCATTGTTAGCGGGAGAACGGAGACCCAGTACTTC. This chain joins TRBV5-1 and TRBJ2-5; 9 bases align to TRBD2. Germline V CDR1 and CDR2: SGHRS, YFSETQ. The CDR3 sequence is 17 residues long. The ends lost 2 bases at V and 5 bases at J; junction bases unmatched: 13.

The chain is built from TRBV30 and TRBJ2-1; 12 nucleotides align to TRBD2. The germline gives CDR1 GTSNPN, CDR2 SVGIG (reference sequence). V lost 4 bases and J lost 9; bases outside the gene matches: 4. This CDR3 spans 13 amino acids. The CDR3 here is CAWTLAGGPEQFF. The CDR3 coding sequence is TGTGCCTGGACCCTAGCGGGAGGGCCTGAGCAGTTCTTC.

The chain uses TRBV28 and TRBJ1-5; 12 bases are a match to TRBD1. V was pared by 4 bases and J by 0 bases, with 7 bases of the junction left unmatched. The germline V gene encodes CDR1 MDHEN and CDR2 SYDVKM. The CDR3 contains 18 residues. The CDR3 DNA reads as TGTGCCAGCAGTTCTGTGGGACAGGGGGCTCTTAGCAATCAGCCCCAGCATTTT. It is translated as CASSSVGQGALSNQPQHF.

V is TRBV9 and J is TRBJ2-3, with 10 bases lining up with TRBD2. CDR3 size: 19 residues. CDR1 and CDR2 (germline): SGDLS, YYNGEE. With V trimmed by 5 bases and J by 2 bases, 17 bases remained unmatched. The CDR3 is CASSALGTSGLANTDTQYF. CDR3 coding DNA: TGTGCCAGCAGTGCTCTAGGCACCTCGGGACTAGCGAACACAGATACGCAGTATTTT.

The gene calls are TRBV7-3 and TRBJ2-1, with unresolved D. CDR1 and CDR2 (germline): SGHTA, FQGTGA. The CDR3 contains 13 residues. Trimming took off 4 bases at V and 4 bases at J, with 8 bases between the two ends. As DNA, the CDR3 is TGTGCCAGCAGCTCACGTTCTTACAATGAGCAGTTCTTC. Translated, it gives CASSSRSYNEQFF.

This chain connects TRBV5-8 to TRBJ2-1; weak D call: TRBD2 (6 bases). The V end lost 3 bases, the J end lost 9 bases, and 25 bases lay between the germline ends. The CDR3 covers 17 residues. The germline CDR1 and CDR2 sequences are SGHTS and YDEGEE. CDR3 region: CASSSPGFGGGFVEQFF. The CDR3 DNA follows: TGTGCCAGCAGCTCCCCGGGTTTCGGGGGAGGCTTTGTTGAGCAGTTCTTC. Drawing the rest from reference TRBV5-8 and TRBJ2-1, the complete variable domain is EAGVTQSPTHLIKTRGQQATLRCSPISGHTSVYWYQQALGLGLQFLLWYDEGEERNRGNFPPRFSGRQFPNYSSELNVNALELEDSALYLCASSSPGFGGGFVEQFFGPGTRLTVL.

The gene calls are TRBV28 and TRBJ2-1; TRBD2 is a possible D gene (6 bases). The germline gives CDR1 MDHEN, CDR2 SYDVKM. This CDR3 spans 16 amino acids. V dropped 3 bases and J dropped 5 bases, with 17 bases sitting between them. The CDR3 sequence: CASSFPTRLGDNEQFF. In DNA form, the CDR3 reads TGTGCCAGCAGTTTCCCCACTCGACTAGGAGACAATGAGCAGTTCTTC.

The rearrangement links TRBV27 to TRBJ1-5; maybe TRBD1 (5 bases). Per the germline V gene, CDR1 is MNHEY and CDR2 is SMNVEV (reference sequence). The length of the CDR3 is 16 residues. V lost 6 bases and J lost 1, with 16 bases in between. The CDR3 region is CASSPDWDASNQPQHF. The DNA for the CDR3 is TGTGCCAGCAGCCCCGATTGGGACGCGAGCAATCAGCCCCAGCATTTT.

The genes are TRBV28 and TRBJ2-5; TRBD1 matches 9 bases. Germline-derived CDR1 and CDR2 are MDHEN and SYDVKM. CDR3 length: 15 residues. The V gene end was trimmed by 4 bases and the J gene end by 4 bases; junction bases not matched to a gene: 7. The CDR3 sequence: CASSSTDRGRETQYF. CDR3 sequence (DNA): TGTGCCAGCAGTTCTACGGACAGGGGACGAGAGACCCAGTACTTC.

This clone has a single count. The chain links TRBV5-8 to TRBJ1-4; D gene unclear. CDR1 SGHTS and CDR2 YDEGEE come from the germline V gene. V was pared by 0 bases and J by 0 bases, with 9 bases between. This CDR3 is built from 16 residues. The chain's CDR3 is CASSLAYGATNEKLFF. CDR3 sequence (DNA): TGTGCCAGCAGCTTGGCTTACGGTGCAACTAATGAAAAACTGTTTTTT. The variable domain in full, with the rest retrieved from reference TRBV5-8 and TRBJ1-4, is EAGVTQSPTHLIKTRGQQATLRCSPISGHTSVYWYQQALGLGLQFLLWYDEGEERNRGNFPPRFSGRQFPNYSSELNVNALELEDSALYLCASSLAYGATNEKLFFGSGTQLSVL.

The CDR3 protein is CASRITSGSSYNEQFF. DNA of the CDR3: TGTGCCAGCAGAATAACTAGCGGGAGCTCCTACAATGAGCAGTTCTTC. The chain carries TRBV7-9 and TRBJ2-1; TRBD2 matches at 11 bases. Looked up from germline, CDR1 is SEHNR and CDR2 is FQNEAQ (reference sequence). Unmatched junction bases numbered 4, after V lost 6 bases and J lost 0 bases. The CDR3 covers 16 residues.

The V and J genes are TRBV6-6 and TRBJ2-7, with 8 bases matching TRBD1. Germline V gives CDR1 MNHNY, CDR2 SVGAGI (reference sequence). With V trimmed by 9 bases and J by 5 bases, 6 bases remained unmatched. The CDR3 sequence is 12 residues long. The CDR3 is CARVRTGHEQYF. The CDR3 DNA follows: TGTGCCAGGGTTCGGACAGGGCACGAGCAGTACTTC.

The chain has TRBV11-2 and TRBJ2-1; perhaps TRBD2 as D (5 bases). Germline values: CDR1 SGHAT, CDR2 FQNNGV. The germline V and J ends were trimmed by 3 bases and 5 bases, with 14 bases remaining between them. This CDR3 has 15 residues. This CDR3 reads CASSFFPGEDNEQFF. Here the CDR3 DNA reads TGTGCCAGCAGCTTTTTCCCCGGGGAAGACAATGAGCAGTTCTTC.

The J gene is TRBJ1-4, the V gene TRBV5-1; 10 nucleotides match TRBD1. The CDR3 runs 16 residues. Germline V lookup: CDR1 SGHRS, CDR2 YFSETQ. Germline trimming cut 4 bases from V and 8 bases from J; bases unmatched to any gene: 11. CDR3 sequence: CASSLGNRDRGEKLFF. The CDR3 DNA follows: TGCGCCAGCAGCCTCGGGAACCGGGACAGGGGAGAAAAACTGTTTTTT.

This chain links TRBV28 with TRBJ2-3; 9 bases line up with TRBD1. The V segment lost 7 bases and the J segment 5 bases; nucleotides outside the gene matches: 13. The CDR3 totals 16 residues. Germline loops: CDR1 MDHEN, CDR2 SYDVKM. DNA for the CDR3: TGTGCCAGCACCACAGCCCGGGACAGGGAGGAAGATACGCAGTATTTT. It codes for CASTTARDREEDTQYF.

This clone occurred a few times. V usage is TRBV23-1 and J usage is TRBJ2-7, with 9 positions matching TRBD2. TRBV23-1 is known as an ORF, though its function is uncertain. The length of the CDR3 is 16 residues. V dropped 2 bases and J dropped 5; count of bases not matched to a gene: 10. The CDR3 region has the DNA TGCGCCAGCAGTCAAGGGGGTAGCGGGAGAATGAACGAGCAGTACTTC. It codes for CASSQGGSGRMNEQYF.

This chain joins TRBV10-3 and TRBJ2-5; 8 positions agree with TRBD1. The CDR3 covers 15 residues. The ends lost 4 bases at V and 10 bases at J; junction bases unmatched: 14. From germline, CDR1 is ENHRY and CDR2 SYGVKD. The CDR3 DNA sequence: TGTGCCATCAGTGGCCAGGGGGCCGGGGATGGGGACCAGTACTTC. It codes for CAISGQGAGDGDQYF.

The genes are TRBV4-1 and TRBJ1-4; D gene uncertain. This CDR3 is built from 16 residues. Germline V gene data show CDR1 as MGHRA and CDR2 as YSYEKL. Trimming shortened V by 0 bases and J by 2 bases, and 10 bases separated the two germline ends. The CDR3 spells CASSQDGSWTNEKLFF. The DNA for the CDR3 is TGCGCCAGCAGCCAAGATGGGTCTTGGACTAATGAAAAACTGTTTTTT.

Here the CDR3 reads CASSQLWDRKRELFF. The CDR3 nucleotides are TGCGCCAGCAGCCAATTATGGGACAGGAAGAGGGAGCTGTTTTTT. The chain couples TRBV4-1 to TRBJ2-2; 8 bases align to TRBD1. Losses at the gene ends were 2 bases for V and 9 bases for J; bases not matched to a gene: 8. The CDR3 has 15 amino acids. Germline loops: CDR1 MGHRA, CDR2 YSYEKL.

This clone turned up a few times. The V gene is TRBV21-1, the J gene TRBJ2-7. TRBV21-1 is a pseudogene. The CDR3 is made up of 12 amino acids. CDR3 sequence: CASSHLLPEQYF. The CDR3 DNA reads TGTGCCAGCAGCCACCTCTTACCCGAGCAGTACTTC.

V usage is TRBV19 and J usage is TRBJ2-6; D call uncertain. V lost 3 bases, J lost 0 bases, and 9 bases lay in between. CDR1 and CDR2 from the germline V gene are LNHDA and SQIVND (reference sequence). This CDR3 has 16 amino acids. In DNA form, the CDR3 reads TGTGCCAGTAGTATCTCTCACGGCTCTGGGGCCAACGTCCTGACTTTC. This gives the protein CASSISHGSGANVLTF.